A single sample gave rise to the 17 T cell receptor beta chains below, sequenced in a study of PD-1 blockade in mismatch repair-deficient tumors. Sequenced by immunoSEQ multiplex PCR; TCRdb stores in-frame clones only, minus some. The sample carries about 79,000 clones, approximately 80% recorded once. The sequences come from peripheral blood, collected 44 weeks after starting pembrolizumab. The receptors were gathered from an adult with mismatch repair-deficient cancer.

This clone was detected once. V usage is TRBV11-3 and J usage is TRBJ1-1; D call uncertain. Per germline, CDR1 SGHNT and CDR2 YENEEA. This CDR3 region has 14 residues. Trimming removed 5 bases from V and 3 bases from J, with 13 bases in between. DNA for the CDR3: TGTGCCAGCAGCCTTCCGGGAGAGGACACTGAAGCTTTCTTT. Amino acid sequence: CASSLPGEDTEAFF.

The chain uses TRBV28 and TRBJ1-2, with TRBD1 as a possible D gene (6 bases). V was shortened by 2 bases and J by 4 bases, with 11 bases between the two germline ends. The germline V gene has CDR1 MDHEN and CDR2 SYDVKM. This CDR3 has 14 amino acids. Here the CDR3 reads CASSLPRGGYGYTF. In DNA, the CDR3 is TGTGCCAGCAGTTTACCGAGGGGGGGCTATGGCTACACCTTC.

The chain uses TRBV7-6 and TRBJ2-1; 7 bases are shared with TRBD2. The CDR3 runs 15 residues. Trimming cost V 6 bases and J 0 bases; bases outside gene matches: 5. CDR1 SGHVS and CDR2 FNYEAQ come from the germline V gene. Written as DNA, the CDR3 is TGTGCCAGCAGTAATCGGGGGGACTCCTACAATGAGCAGTTCTTC. This codes for CASSNRGDSYNEQFF.

This chain joins TRBV18 and TRBJ2-3, with 9 positions matching TRBD1. J was trimmed by 2 bases and V by 5 bases; bases with no gene match: 5. Germline CDR1 reads KGHSH; CDR2 reads LQKENI. The CDR3 has 15 residues. CDR3 coding DNA: TGTGCCAGCTCATCGGACAGGGGAAACACAGATACGCAGTATTTT. This encodes CASSSDRGNTDTQYF.

The sample holds a few counts of this clone. J is TRBJ1-5 and V is TRBV19, with unresolved D. The CDR3 length is 15 residues. Trimming removed 4 bases from V and 2 bases from J, with 12 bases in between. Germline V gene lookup returns CDR1 LNHDA and CDR2 SQIVND (reference sequence). DNA for the CDR3: TGTGCCAGTAGTAACACGGGGTGGGGCAATCAGCCCCAGCATTTT. It is translated as CASSNTGWGNQPQHF.

The V and J genes are TRBV7-6 and TRBJ2-1, with TRBD2 identical over 8 bases. The CDR3 runs to 16 residues. The germline gives CDR1 SGHVS, CDR2 FNYEAQ. Trimming at V came to 5 bases and at J to 6 bases, leaving 12 bases not matched to a gene. CDR3 region: CASSPRTSQGSNEQFF. CDR3 in DNA: TGTGCCAGCAGCCCACGGACTAGCCAAGGGTCCAATGAGCAGTTCTTC. Looking up the rest from reference TRBV7-6 and TRBJ2-1 gives the full variable domain: GAGVSQSPRYKVTKRGQDVALRCDPISGHVSLYWYRQALGQGPEFLTYFNYEAQQDKSGLPNDRFSAERPEGSISTLTIQRTEQRDSAMYRCASSPRTSQGSNEQFFGPGTRLTVL.

The J gene is TRBJ2-7, the V gene TRBV5-4; 7 bases align to TRBD2. CDR1 is SGHNT, CDR2 YYREEE, per germline (reference sequence). The length of the CDR3 is 14 residues. V shed 1 base and J 5 bases; nucleotides not matched to a gene: 6. The CDR3 loop is CASSLRGEGDEQYF. The CDR3 nucleotides are TGTGCCAGCAGCTTGCGGGGGGAAGGCGACGAGCAGTACTTC. Together with reference TRBV5-4 and TRBJ2-7, the CDR3 gives the full variable domain: ETGVTQSPTHLIKTRGQQVTLRCSSQSGHNTVSWYQQALGQGPQFIFQYYREEENGRGNFPPRFSGLQFPNYSSELNVNALELDDSALYLCASSLRGEGDEQYFGPGTRLTVT.

This clone was observed a single time. CDR3 bases: TGTGCCAGCAGCTTAACGGCAGACTATAACTATGGCTACACCTTC. Its translation: CASSLTADYNYGYTF. This chain uses TRBV7-9 with TRBJ1-2; D gene unclear. V was pared by 2 bases and J by 1 base, with 11 bases between. Germline-derived CDR1 and CDR2 are SEHNR and FQNEAQ (reference sequence). The CDR3 totals 15 residues.

The chain is built from TRBV4-2 and TRBJ1-2, with D tentatively TRBD1 (6 bases). CDR1 LGHNA and CDR2 YNFKEQ come from the germline V gene. The CDR3 runs to 15 residues. The V end lost 1 base, the J end lost 4 bases, and 13 bases lay between the germline ends. CDR3 nucleotide sequence: TGTGCCAGCAGCCAAGTAGAGGGACACATCTATGGCTACACCTTC. Its protein product is CASSQVEGHIYGYTF.

The chain has TRBV11-3 and TRBJ2-2, with a possible D match to TRBD1 (6 bases). Germline values: CDR1 SGHNT, CDR2 YENEEA. Trimming stripped 1 base from V and 4 bases from J, with 10 bases between. This CDR3 is 15 amino acids long. The CDR3 nucleotides read TGTGCCAGCAGCTTAGGACAGGTCGCCACCGGGGAGCTGTTTTTT. This codes for CASSLGQVATGELFF.

The CDR3 DNA reads TGTGCCAGCAGCCTACCGGTGGAACTAGCGGGAGGCCTTATTGAGCAGTTCTTC. It yields the protein CASSLPVELAGGLIEQFF. The chain has TRBV7-9 and TRBJ2-1, with TRBD2 matching 12 bases. V trimming: 5 bases; J trimming: 9 bases; junction bases outside the gene matches: 17. This CDR3 region has 18 residues. Germline lookup yields CDR1 SEHNR and CDR2 FQNEAQ (reference sequence).

This chain joins TRBV28 and TRBJ2-1; 10 bases line up with TRBD2. CDR3 length: 17 residues. Germline CDR1 is MDHEN and CDR2 is SYDVKM. With V trimmed by 2 bases and J by 9 bases, 13 bases remained unmatched. In DNA form, the CDR3 reads TGTGCCAGCAGTTTACCCTCAGCGGGAGGGCCGTTTAGTGAGCAGTTCTTC. This encodes CASSLPSAGGPFSEQFF.

J is TRBJ1-2 and V is TRBV7-9; D remains unclear. Trimming took off 6 bases at V and 6 bases at J, with 17 bases between the two ends. This CDR3 is 14 amino acids long. Germline V lookup: CDR1 SEHNR, CDR2 FQNEAQ (reference sequence). CDR3: CASSHDVGWDGYTF. The CDR3 DNA is TGTGCCAGCAGTCATGACGTGGGGTGGGATGGCTACACCTTC.

This sequence joins TRBV6-1 and TRBJ1-4; 11 nucleotides align to TRBD1. The CDR3 is 13 residues long. Germline V gives CDR1 MNHNS, CDR2 SASEGT. Trimming cost V 6 bases and J 8 bases; bases outside gene matches: 2. The DNA of the CDR3 is TGTGCCAGCAGGGGACAGGGGGAAGAAAAACTGTTTTTT. Its translation: CASRGQGEEKLFF.

The CDR3 DNA follows: TGTGCCAGCAGCGGGGGGTCAAACAATGAGCAGTTCTTC. Encoded protein: CASSGGSNNEQFF. The chain combines TRBV11-2 with TRBJ2-1; tentatively, D is TRBD2 (6 bases). The CDR3 spans 13 residues. Trimming took 5 bases from V and 5 from J, leaving 10 bases between them. Germline V gene data show CDR1 as SGHAT and CDR2 as FQNNGV.

V usage is TRBV5-4 and J usage is TRBJ2-1; 8 bases map to TRBD1. Germline lookup yields CDR1 SGHNT and CDR2 YYREEE (reference sequence). This CDR3 spans 13 amino acids. V shed 2 bases and J 6 bases; nucleotides not matched to a gene: 1. Here the CDR3 DNA reads TGTGCCAGCAGCTTAGACAGGGGCAATGAGCAGTTCTTC. It specifies CASSLDRGNEQFF. Looking up the rest from reference TRBV5-4 and TRBJ2-1 gives the full variable domain: ETGVTQSPTHLIKTRGQQVTLRCSSQSGHNTVSWYQQALGQGPQFIFQYYREEENGRGNFPPRFSGLQFPNYSSELNVNALELDDSALYLCASSLDRGNEQFFGPGTRLTVL.

The chain is built from TRBV28 and TRBJ1-1; maybe TRBD1 (6 bases). CDR3 length equals 14 residues. Germline CDR1 is MDHEN and CDR2 is SYDVKM. The ends were cut back, 2 bases at V and 4 bases at J, with 11 bases in the middle. The CDR3 region is CASSLPRGGTEAFF. In nucleotides, the CDR3 is TGTGCCAGCAGTTTACCAAGGGGGGGCACTGAAGCTTTCTTT.